The clone carrying this TCR beta chain was found many times. The antigen is unknown. This entry belongs to a study of response to subunit inactivated influenza vaccine. The CDR3 extends over 14 amino acids. V was trimmed by 0 bases and J by 3 bases, leaving 9 bases between them. Germline CDR1 SGHTA, CDR2 FQGNSA. Study-wide findings and caveats: Each seasonal influenza vaccination recruits few new T cells, the authors suggested.

TCRdb independently ran MiXCR on the RT-PCR reads; one entry per CDR3 protein. The table lists approximately 700,000 distinct CDR3 sequences, less than 20% of them singletons. Sequenced here: PBMCs from blood, sampled roughly 12 days after vaccination. The chain couples TRBV7-2 to TRBJ2-7; weak D call: TRBD1 (6 bases). The sequence came from a man in his fifties who received an inactivated influenza vaccine. The CDR3 sequence: CASSLATGGYEQYF. The CDR3 region has the DNA TGTGCCAGCAGCTTAGCGACAGGAGGCTACGAGCAGTACTTC. Drawing the rest from reference TRBV7-2 and TRBJ2-7, the complete variable domain is GAGVSQSPSNKVTEKGKDVELRCDPISGHTALYWYRQSLGQGLEFLIYFQGNSAPDKSGLPSDRFSAERTGGSVSTLTIQRTQQEDSAVYLCASSLATGGYEQYFGPGTRLTVT.